This entry lists 25 T cell receptor beta chains sequenced from one sample in a study of cytomegalovirus exposure and HLA in healthy donors. The PCR made use of 60 Vbeta and 13 Jbeta primers. Data came from immunoSEQ multiplex PCR; TCRdb stores just in-frame clones and leaves some out. The sample includes 75,000 to 90,000 clones, under 80% of them seen just once. The sample comprised PBMCs. The receptors derive from a man aged 60-69 years in good health and CMV-seronegative.

This rearrangement joins TRBV5-1 to TRBJ1-5, with 9 bases aligning to TRBD1. J lost 4 bases, V lost 5 bases, and 7 bases had no gene match. The CDR3 has 15 residues. Per germline, CDR1 SGHRS and CDR2 YFSETQ. The CDR3 DNA sequence: TGCGCCAGCAGACCCGACAGGGGGTATAATCAGCCCCAGCATTTT. It is translated as CASRPDRGYNQPQHF.

The CDR3 sequence is CASSSQGYVETQYF. The DNA for the CDR3 is TGCGCCAGCAGCTCGCAGGGGTATGTGGAGACCCAGTACTTC. The chain links TRBV5-1 to TRBJ2-5, with D possibly TRBD1 on 6 matching bases. Germline V gene lookup returns CDR1 SGHRS and CDR2 YFSETQ. Deletions cut 3 bases from V and 5 bases from J, with 14 bases between. The CDR3 is made up of 14 amino acids.

This sequence joins TRBV19 and TRBJ2-2; 8 positions agree with TRBD1. The germline gives CDR1 LNHDA, CDR2 SQIVND (reference sequence). The CDR3 has 15 residues. V lost 6 bases to trimming and J lost 7 bases; unmatched junction nucleotides: 10. CDR3 DNA sequence: TGTGCCAGTAGCCCAGGACAGGGATGGGGCGGGGAGCTGTTTTTT. Translation: CASSPGQGWGGELFF.

The chain uses TRBV7-8 and TRBJ2-7; TRBD1 aligns across 7 bases. Per germline, CDR1 SGHVS and CDR2 FQNEAQ. This CDR3 comprises 15 residues. V lost 3 bases and J lost 2; bases outside the gene matches: 7. The CDR3 nucleotides are TGTGCCAGCAGCTTCATCCTAGGGACAGCCTACGAGCAGTACTTC. Its translation: CASSFILGTAYEQYF.

This clone has a handful of counts. In nucleotides, the CDR3 is TGTGCCTGGGCCGATAGAGGGGGTTACAATCAGCCCCAGCATTTT. Protein: CAWADRGGYNQPQHF. This chain connects TRBV30 to TRBJ1-5; maybe TRBD1 (6 bases). Germline CDR1 is GTSNPN and CDR2 is SVGIG (reference sequence). This CDR3 has 15 residues. The V gene lost 5 bases and the J gene lost 3 bases, with 17 bases spanning the gap.

The V and J genes are TRBV6-4 and TRBJ2-7; 7 bases are shared with TRBD1. This CDR3 is 15 amino acids long. V lost 6 bases and J lost 3; bases outside the gene matches: 11. Germline V gene data show CDR1 as MRHNA and CDR2 as SNTAGT. The CDR3 DNA is TGTGCCAGCAGATTGACAGGGATAGTTTGCTACGAGCAGTACTTC. Encoded protein: CASRLTGIVCYEQYF.

This clone has only one observation. The rearrangement joins TRBV7-9 to TRBJ1-4; D unclear. Germline assignment: CDR1 SEHNR and CDR2 FQNEAQ (reference sequence). Between the trimmed V and J ends, which lost 8 bases and 8 bases, there was a span of 18 bases. The length of the CDR3 is 14 residues. As DNA, the CDR3 is TGTGCCAGCCGAAGACTCCTGGGAGTCGAAAAACTGTTTTTT. Translating gives CASRRLLGVEKLFF.

CDR3 protein: CAISPGQGYYGYTF. DNA for the CDR3: TGTGCCATCAGCCCGGGACAGGGTTACTATGGCTACACCTTC. This chain joins TRBV10-3 and TRBJ1-2; 9 positions agree with TRBD1. V trimming: 6 bases; J trimming: 3 bases; junction bases outside the gene matches: 5. CDR3 size: 14 residues. Germline V lookup: CDR1 ENHRY, CDR2 SYGVKD.

This chain joins TRBV5-1 and TRBJ2-3; D unresolved. This CDR3 region has 15 residues. The germline V gene encodes CDR1 SGHRS and CDR2 YFSETQ. The V end was cut by 0 bases, the J end by 5 bases, with 13 bases between. DNA for the CDR3: TGCGCCAGCAGCTTGGAAGCGCTTGCCGGAGATACGCAGTATTTT. It yields the protein CASSLEALAGDTQYF. The whole variable domain, remainder taken from reference TRBV5-1 and TRBJ2-3, is KAGVTQTPRYLIKTRGQQVTLSCSPISGHRSVSWYQQTPGQGLQFLFEYFSETQRNKGNFPGRFSGRQFSNSRSEMNVSTLELGDSALYLCASSLEALAGDTQYFGPGTRLTVL.

This clone was counted a few times. The V and J genes are TRBV7-6 and TRBJ2-1; no reliable D call. Looked up from germline, CDR1 is SGHVS and CDR2 is FNYEAQ. The CDR3 sequence is 14 residues long. Trimming stripped 4 bases from V and 10 bases from J, with 17 bases between. The CDR3 spells CASSYPLKRAEQFF. The CDR3 bases are TGTGCCAGCAGCTACCCTTTGAAGAGAGCCGAGCAGTTCTTC.

This clone showed up just a few times. The chain carries TRBV12-5 and TRBJ2-5; 7 bases align to TRBD1. Germline V gene sequence: CDR1 LGHNT, CDR2 FRNRAP. The CDR3 is made up of 15 amino acids. After removal of 6 bases from V and 3 bases from J, the junction contained 10 bases not matched to a gene. CDR3 protein: CASGTNRGREETQYF. DNA of the CDR3: TGTGCTAGTGGGACCAACAGGGGAAGGGAAGAGACCCAGTACTTC.

The genes are TRBV2 and TRBJ2-7; D gene unclear. Per the germline V gene, CDR1 is SNHLY and CDR2 is FYNNEI. Trimming took 5 bases from V and 5 from J, leaving 13 bases between them. This CDR3 has 13 amino acids. The CDR3: CASSPSRAHEQYF. The CDR3 bases are TGTGCCAGCAGTCCCTCTCGCGCCCACGAGCAGTACTTC. The full variable domain, rest sourced from reference TRBV2 and TRBJ2-7, is EPEVTQTPSHQVTQMGQEVILRCVPISNHLYFYWYRQILGQKVEFLVSFYNNEISEKSEIFDDQFSVERPDGSNFTLKIRSTKLEDSAMYFCASSPSRAHEQYFGPGTRLTVT.

V is TRBV30 and J is TRBJ2-3; 12 bases map to TRBD2. V trimming: 7 bases; J trimming: 7 bases; junction bases outside the gene matches: 3. The CDR3 runs 12 residues. The germline gives CDR1 GTSNPN, CDR2 SVGIG (reference sequence). In DNA form, the CDR3 reads TGTGCCTCGACTAGCGGGGGTAATACGCAGTATTTT. This codes for CASTSGGNTQYF.

The chain is built from TRBV5-1 and TRBJ2-3; the match to TRBD1 covers 8 bases. The V segment lost 0 bases and the J segment 1 base; nucleotides outside the gene matches: 4. The CDR3 runs to 16 residues. Germline CDR1 is SGHRS and CDR2 is YFSETQ. CDR3 DNA sequence: TGCGCCAGCAGCTTGGGCGGGACAGGAGGCACAGATACGCAGTATTTT. Encoded protein: CASSLGGTGGTDTQYF.

Only one count was recorded for this clone. V and J are TRBV5-8 and TRBJ1-2; 10 bases fit TRBD1. The germline gives CDR1 SGHTS, CDR2 YDEGEE. J lost 5 bases, V lost 2 bases, and 9 bases had no gene match. This CDR3 region has 16 residues. In DNA, the CDR3 is TGTGCCAGCAGCTTTGGGACAGGGGTTCCTGGGTATGGCTACACCTTC. This encodes CASSFGTGVPGYGYTF.

V gene TRBV19 combines with J gene TRBJ1-4, with 7 bases matching TRBD1. The CDR3 is 14 amino acids. Germline lookup yields CDR1 LNHDA and CDR2 SQIVND (reference sequence). V shed 5 bases and J 6 bases; nucleotides not matched to a gene: 6. CDR3 sequence reads: CASSATGAYEKLFF. The CDR3 bases are TGTGCCAGTAGTGCTACAGGGGCCTATGAAAAACTGTTTTTT.

V gene TRBV21-1 combines with J gene TRBJ1-2. TRBV21-1 constitutes a pseudogene. The CDR3 contains 14 residues. In DNA form, the CDR3 reads TGTGCCAGCAGCGGGGAGGGAGGGGGAAAGGGCTACACCTTC. Protein: CASSGEGGGKGYTF.

V usage is TRBV9 and J usage is TRBJ2-2, with D perhaps matching TRBD2 (6 bases). The CDR3 is 14 residues long. V lost 4 bases, J lost 3 bases, and 10 bases lay in between. Germline V gene sequence: CDR1 SGDLS, CDR2 YYNGEE. The CDR3 DNA reads TGTGCCAGCAGCATCGGGGGTTACACCGGGGAGCTGTTTTTT. This encodes CASSIGGYTGELFF.

The genes are TRBV10-3 and TRBJ1-5; a weak D match, TRBD1 (6 bases). The CDR3 sequence is 14 residues long. Trimming shortened V by 4 bases and J by 4 bases, and 11 bases separated the two germline ends. CDR1 is ENHRY and CDR2 is SYGVKD in the germline V gene. The CDR3 DNA follows: TGTGCCATCAGTGTAGGGGGGGCTAATCAGCCCCAGCATTTT. It codes for CAISVGGANQPQHF.

The genes are TRBV7-3 and TRBJ2-1; tentatively, D is TRBD2 (7 bases). CDR3 size: 14 residues. CDR1 is SGHTA and CDR2 is FQGTGA in the germline V gene. The ends were cut back, 0 bases at V and 8 bases at J, with 11 bases in the middle. The CDR3 loop reads CASSLTGGPHEQFF. The CDR3 DNA reads as TGTGCCAGCAGCTTAACGGGGGGGCCGCATGAGCAGTTCTTC.

The chain is built from TRBV7-6 and TRBJ2-5, with TRBD2 matching over 8 bases. With 4 bases clipped from V and 5 bases from J, the junction kept 6 bases outside the gene matches. CDR1 and CDR2 from the germline V gene are SGHVS and FNYEAQ. This CDR3 spans 14 amino acids. CDR3 nucleotides: TGTGCCAGCAGCTCCCGGGGGGGCCGGGAGACCCAGTACTTC. Protein product: CASSSRGGRETQYF.

The chain is built from TRBV27 and TRBJ1-3; D ambiguous. The CDR3 length is 14 residues. In germline, CDR1 is MNHEY, CDR2 SMNVEV (reference sequence). Trimming removed 2 bases from V and 4 bases from J, with 9 bases in between. CDR3 bases: TGTGCCAGCAGTTTACGGGGATCGGGAAACACCATATATTTT. Translating it yields CASSLRGSGNTIYF.

The chain employs TRBV2 and TRBJ1-4; D is possibly TRBD1 (5 bases). CDR1 is SNHLY and CDR2 is FYNNEI in the germline V gene. This CDR3 region has 15 residues. V lost 3 bases and J lost 4, with 12 bases in between. The CDR3: CASSELGQLNEKLFF. Here the CDR3 DNA reads TGTGCCAGCAGTGAGTTAGGACAACTTAATGAAAAACTGTTTTTT.

The chain joins TRBV5-1 to TRBJ1-1; 9 bases line up with TRBD1. V gave up 3 bases and J gave up 1 base; unmatched junction bases: 4. Germline V gene data show CDR1 as SGHRS and CDR2 as YFSETQ. The CDR3 contains 15 residues. The CDR3 sequence: CASSWDRASNTEAFF. For the CDR3, the DNA is TGCGCCAGCAGCTGGGACAGGGCGTCGAACACTGAAGCTTTCTTT.

This chain joins TRBV9 and TRBJ2-1, with 16 bases matching TRBD2. Germline CDR1 is SGDLS and CDR2 is YYNGEE. The CDR3 is 21 residues long. After removal of 4 bases from V and 2 bases from J, the junction contained 15 bases not matched to a gene. Here the CDR3 DNA reads TGTGCCAGCAGCACCCCATTGAGCCCCGGGACTAGCGGGGGGGCCTACAATGAGCAGTTCTTC. Amino acids: CASSTPLSPGTSGGAYNEQFF.